The clone carrying this T cell receptor beta chain is classed as medium-sized. Its antigen is not known. The data were taken from a study of vaccination and CD4 T cells after COVID-19. Study summary: The convalescents comprised six males and four females, two of them Hispanic. Findings and caveats of the study: From 21 to 38, the median of SARS-CoV-2-reactive clonotypes rose without reaching significance.

The treatment was: roughly 10-day PBMC culture with coronavirus spike peptide pools or control peptides (ViraFEST assay). The authors cultured around 1.9 million PBMCs per well with about 10 IU/ml IL-2 and 8 to 10 ug/ml peptide pools. Cultured CD4+ T-cell DNA underwent Oncomine TCR Beta short-read sequencing. Genomic DNA was drawn out of CD4+ T cells grown in culture. TCRdb itself ran the PCR reads through MiXCR, one entry per CDR3 protein. This sample has fewer than 20,000 distinct CDR3 sequences, with nearly 40% found just once. Germline V CDR1 and CDR2: ENHRY, SYGVKD. Unmatched junction bases numbered 8, after V lost 3 bases and J lost 7 bases. The length of the CDR3 is 15 residues.

This TCR came from a human donor who had recovered from COVID-19. Sequenced sample: CD4+ T cells from blood, cultured in vitro. V usage is TRBV10-3 and J usage is TRBJ2-1; 8 nucleotides line up with TRBD1. CDR3 in amino acids: CAISEGDRIGNEQFF. DNA of the CDR3: TGTGCCATCAGTGAAGGGGACAGGATTGGAAATGAGCAGTTCTTC.